These 25 T cell receptor beta chains share one sample of origin, sequenced in a study of blood T cell repertoires in COVID-19. Produced via immunoSEQ multiplex PCR; TCRdb's table is partial and in-frame only. Among approximately 84,000 clones listed, nearly 85% were seen once. Sequenced sample: peripheral blood. These receptors originate from a woman aged 80 or older with acute or convalescent COVID-19.

The chain recombines TRBV28 with TRBJ2-7; the D gene is possibly TRBD1 (5 bases). This CDR3 is 13 amino acids long. CDR1 and CDR2 (germline): MDHEN, SYDVKM. Trimming took 3 bases from V and 1 from J, leaving 7 bases between them. CDR3 nucleotide sequence: TGTGCCAGCAGTTTCTCAGGGTCCTACGAGCAGTACTTC. It translates to CASSFSGSYEQYF. Full variable domain (rest looked up from reference TRBV28 and TRBJ2-7): DVKVTQSSRYLVKRTGEKVFLECVQDMDHENMFWYRQDPGLGLRLIYFSYDVKMKEKGDIPEGYSVSREKKERFSLILESASTNQTSMYLCASSFSGSYEQYFGPGTRLTVT.

In this sample, this clone turned up once. The chain carries TRBV7-2 and TRBJ2-7; TRBD1 might be the D (5 bases). The CDR3 is 14 amino acids. V was cut by 4 bases and J by 3 bases, with 13 bases left in between. The germline V gene has CDR1 SGHTA and CDR2 FQGNSA. The CDR3 is CASSSHGARYEQYF. In DNA form, the CDR3 reads TGTGCCAGCAGCTCGCATGGGGCCCGCTACGAGCAGTACTTC.

The chain is built from TRBV7-9 and TRBJ1-1, with a possible D match to TRBD1 (6 bases). V was shortened by 5 bases and J by 4 bases, with 14 bases between the two germline ends. Germline loops: CDR1 SEHNR, CDR2 FQNEAQ (reference sequence). CDR3 size: 14 residues. The CDR3 sequence is CASSQQGGSTEAFF. In DNA, the CDR3 is TGTGCCAGCAGCCAACAGGGAGGGAGCACTGAAGCTTTCTTT.

In its sample, this clone was seen a few times. The chain recombines TRBV2 with TRBJ1-4, with D unclear. The V end lost 6 bases, the J end lost 4 bases, and 15 bases lay between the germline ends. Germline V CDR1 and CDR2: SNHLY, FYNNEI. CDR3 size: 15 residues. CDR3 amino acids: CASRGRRDYNEKLFF. CDR3 DNA sequence: TGTGCCAGCAGGGGTCGGCGGGATTATAATGAAAAACTGTTTTTT.

The CDR3: CASSTGTGVDQPQHF. The CDR3 nucleotides read TGTGCCAGCAGTACAGGGACAGGGGTAGACCAGCCCCAGCATTTT. The chain joins TRBV28 to TRBJ1-5; 10 positions agree with TRBD1. In germline, CDR1 is MDHEN, CDR2 SYDVKM. The J segment lost 7 bases and the V segment lost 5 bases, leaving 8 bases of the junction unmatched. The CDR3 is 15 amino acids.

V usage is TRBV15 and J usage is TRBJ2-5; TRBD1 matches at 9 bases. V trimming: 8 bases; J trimming: 4 bases; junction bases outside the gene matches: 2. From germline, CDR1 is LNHNV and CDR2 YYDKDF (reference sequence). The CDR3 runs 12 residues. CDR3 sequence reads: CATSQGAETQYF. The CDR3 nucleotides read TGTGCCACCTCACAGGGGGCAGAGACCCAGTACTTC.

The J gene is TRBJ2-6, the V gene TRBV7-9, with D possibly being TRBD2 (5 bases). CDR1 SEHNR and CDR2 FQNEAQ come from the germline V gene (reference sequence). This CDR3 has 19 residues. The V end was cut by 4 bases, the J end by 0 bases, with 19 bases between. The chain's CDR3 is CASSSGVKVPNSGANVLTF. The CDR3 nucleotides read TGTGCCAGCAGCTCCGGGGTTAAGGTTCCTAACTCTGGGGCCAACGTCCTGACTTTC.

This clone has more than one count but fewer than ten. The V gene is TRBV5-1, the J gene TRBJ2-1; the D gene is possibly TRBD2 (6 bases). CDR1 is SGHRS and CDR2 is YFSETQ in the germline V gene. V lost 5 bases and J 4 bases, leaving 16 bases between the germline ends. The CDR3 extends over 15 amino acids. DNA of the CDR3: TGCGCCAGCAGAGATACCGGACTATCATACAATGAGCAGTTCTTC. Its protein product is CASRDTGLSYNEQFF. The full variable domain, its missing parts supplied by reference TRBV5-1 and TRBJ2-1, is KAGVTQTPRYLIKTRGQQVTLSCSPISGHRSVSWYQQTPGQGLQFLFEYFSETQRNKGNFPGRFSGRQFSNSRSEMNVSTLELGDSALYLCASRDTGLSYNEQFFGPGTRLTVL.

The V and J genes are TRBV6-6 and TRBJ2-7; 8 bases map to TRBD1. This CDR3 spans 14 amino acids. Germline assignment: CDR1 MNHNY and CDR2 SVGAGI (reference sequence). V was clipped by 5 bases and J by 0 bases; unmatched bases: 3. Here the CDR3 DNA reads TGTGCCAGCAGTAGGGACAGGAGCTCCTACGAGCAGTACTTC. Protein product: CASSRDRSSYEQYF.

This rearrangement joins TRBV5-4 to TRBJ1-3; tentative D call: TRBD1 (6 bases). Germline V lookup: CDR1 SGHNT, CDR2 YYREEE (reference sequence). V shed 4 bases and J shed 3 bases, with 17 bases lying between them. CDR3 length: 16 amino acids. CDR3 in amino acids: CASSHPGQDVGNTIYF. Written as DNA, the CDR3 is TGTGCCAGCAGCCATCCGGGACAAGACGTTGGAAACACCATATATTTT.

The rearrangement joins TRBV13 to TRBJ2-3, with 8 bases that match TRBD2. Germline V gene data show CDR1 as PRHDT and CDR2 as FYEKMQ (reference sequence). After removal of 4 bases from V and 5 bases from J, the junction contained 11 bases not matched to a gene. The CDR3 covers 16 residues. CDR3 sequence (DNA): TGTGCCAGCAGCTCTGGACTAGCAGGGTGGGGAGATACGCAGTATTTT. Protein product: CASSSGLAGWGDTQYF.

V and J are TRBV6-5 and TRBJ2-7; D gene uncertain. Germline V gene lookup returns CDR1 MNHEY and CDR2 SVGAGI. The CDR3 consists of 15 residues. With 6 bases removed from V and 3 bases from J, the gap between germline ends came to 18 bases. The CDR3 DNA is TGTGCCAGCAGCGACAAGTCCCAAACCGACTACGAGCAGTACTTC. Translating it yields CASSDKSQTDYEQYF.

V usage is TRBV9 and J usage is TRBJ2-5; 11 positions agree with TRBD1. This CDR3 is built from 15 residues. The germline V gene encodes CDR1 SGDLS and CDR2 YYNGEE. Trimming at V came to 4 bases and at J to 5 bases, leaving 7 bases not matched to a gene. The CDR3 sequence: CASSHKDRGQETQYF. The CDR3 nucleotides are TGTGCCAGCAGCCACAAGGACAGGGGGCAGGAGACCCAGTACTTC. The entire variable domain, with the rest obtained from reference TRBV9 and TRBJ2-5, is as follows: DSGVTQTPKHLITATGQRVTLRCSPRSGDLSVYWYQQSLDQGLQFLIQYYNGEERAKGNILERFSAQQFPDLHSELNLSSLELGDSALYFCASSHKDRGQETQYFGPGTRLLVL.

The CDR3 DNA is TGTGCCAGCTCACCTAAAAAGGGGGCGCCTGGGACTAGCGGGAGTACGGGCACAGATACGCAGTATTTT. It encodes CASSPKKGAPGTSGSTGTDTQYF. The chain carries TRBV18 and TRBJ2-3; 14 bases agree with TRBD2. Germline lookup yields CDR1 KGHSH and CDR2 LQKENI. The CDR3 has 23 residues. Germline trimming cut 3 bases from V and 1 base from J; bases unmatched to any gene: 21.

The rearrangement links TRBV18 to TRBJ2-3, with a weak D call TRBD1 (6 bases). The germline gives CDR1 KGHSH, CDR2 LQKENI. V lost 3 bases and J 1 base, leaving 8 bases between the germline ends. The CDR3 sequence is 14 residues long. The CDR3 spells CASSPAGGTDTQYF. DNA of the CDR3: TGTGCCAGCTCACCGGCAGGGGGCACAGATACGCAGTATTTT.

V gene TRBV29-1 combines with J gene TRBJ1-2; 7 bases agree with TRBD1. The CDR3 spans 12 residues. V lost 1 base, J lost 10 bases, and 6 bases stayed unmatched. Germline values: CDR1 SQVTM, CDR2 ANQGSEA. The CDR3 loop is CSVEGRQGSYTF. CDR3 sequence (DNA): TGCAGCGTTGAAGGGAGACAGGGTTCCTACACCTTC.

A few counts support this clone. The chain is built from TRBV5-4 and TRBJ2-3; 16 positions agree with TRBD2. Trimming took 0 bases from V and 9 from J; bases not matched to a gene: 7. From germline, CDR1 is SGHNT and CDR2 YYREEE (reference sequence). The CDR3 length is 17 residues. The CDR3 coding sequence is TGTGCCAGCAGCTTGGGGGGACTAGCGGGAGGGCCTGTCACGCAGTATTTT. It yields the protein CASSLGGLAGGPVTQYF.

The rearrangement links TRBV10-3 to TRBJ2-2; the match to TRBD1 covers 8 bases. The CDR3 consists of 13 residues. V was pared by 8 bases and J by 6 bases, with 5 bases of the junction left unmatched. Germline V gene lookup returns CDR1 ENHRY and CDR2 SYGVKD. The CDR3 sequence: CAIPDRAPGELFF. The CDR3 DNA reads as TGTGCCATCCCGGACAGGGCCCCCGGGGAGCTGTTTTTT.

The rearrangement uses TRBV29-1 and TRBJ1-3; D gene uncertain. The V end was cut by 3 bases, the J end by 0 bases, with 9 bases between. This CDR3 region has 14 residues. CDR1 and CDR2 (germline): SQVTM, ANQGSEA. The CDR3 coding sequence is TGCAGCGTTGAGTTGGCAGGCTCTGGAAACACCATATATTTT. Amino acids: CSVELAGSGNTIYF.

The chain combines TRBV9 with TRBJ1-1; maybe TRBD1 (6 bases). V was trimmed by 1 base and J by 1 base, leaving 11 bases between them. Germline assignment: CDR1 SGDLS and CDR2 YYNGEE. The CDR3 has 15 amino acids. CDR3 in DNA: TGTGCCAGCAGCGTAAGTACAGGGAAGAACACTGAAGCTTTCTTT. Translated: CASSVSTGKNTEAFF.

V and J are TRBV18 and TRBJ1-1; 9 nucleotides line up with TRBD1. The CDR3 has 16 amino acids. V gave up 6 bases and J gave up 1 base; unmatched junction bases: 9. CDR1 is KGHSH, CDR2 LQKENI, per germline. The chain's CDR3 is CASSPGQGVGNTEAFF. The CDR3 DNA is TGTGCCAGCTCCCCGGGACAGGGAGTGGGGAACACTGAAGCTTTCTTT.

This clone came up a few times. The rearrangement uses TRBV12-3 or TRBV12-4 and TRBJ2-3; weak D call: TRBD2 (6 bases). This CDR3 is built from 13 residues. Trimming took 6 bases from V and 8 from J, leaving 15 bases between them. In nucleotides, the CDR3 is TGTGCCAGCAGGCAGCTTCTGGAGGGTACGCAGTATTTT. Encoded protein: CASRQLLEGTQYF.

There are many counts of this clone. The gene calls are TRBV10-2 and TRBJ2-5; 13 nucleotides line up with TRBD2. This CDR3 region has 13 residues. Trimming removed 11 bases from V and 4 bases from J; junction bases left unmatched: 4. Germline-derived CDR1 and CDR2 are WSHSY and SAAADI. Here the CDR3 reads CAAGTSGIETQYF. The CDR3 DNA follows: TGCGCCGCCGGGACTAGCGGGATAGAGACCCAGTACTTC.

This sequence joins TRBV7-2 and TRBJ2-3; tentatively, D is TRBD2 (5 bases). Germline V CDR1 and CDR2: SGHTA, FQGNSA. CDR3 size: 17 residues. Deletions cut 0 bases from V and 2 bases from J, with 15 bases between. CDR3: CASSLALIGGNTDTQYF. The CDR3 DNA is TGTGCCAGCAGCTTAGCGCTGATCGGAGGAAACACAGATACGCAGTATTTT.

The chain is built from TRBV5-1 and TRBJ2-1; 7 bases are shared with TRBD2. V shed 9 bases, J shed 7 bases, and the junction held 16 bases outside the gene matches. There are 15 residues in the CDR3. Germline V lookup: CDR1 SGHRS, CDR2 YFSETQ. In DNA form, the CDR3 reads TGCGCCACCCAGTTGGGGAGGGAGAAGCGGAATGAGCAGTTCTTC. This sequence encodes CATQLGREKRNEQFF.